The 10 T cell receptor beta chains in this list originate from one sample, sequenced in a study of blood T cells in healthy people across ages. A J-beta primer mix and a sample-barcoded 5' primer were used in a second PCR of roughly 7 to 12 cycles. TCRdb redid the calling of the 5' RACE reads with MiXCR, one entry per CDR3 protein. Found here are 1.8 million or so distinct CDR3 sequences, roughly two fifths of them singletons; the top ten hold under 25%. Material for sequencing was blood. These TCRs come from a human donor in good health.

The rearrangement links TRBV5-1 to TRBJ2-5, with TRBD2 matching over 7 bases. The J call may be wrong; the DNA end is better matched by TRBJ2-7. CDR1 is SGHRS, CDR2 YFSETQ, per germline. The CDR3 contains 15 residues. CDR3 DNA sequence: TGCGCCAGCAGCTCCAGCGGGGATCCTAGTGACGAGCAGTACTTC. Protein: CASSSSGDPSDEQYF.

V usage is TRBV12-3 or TRBV12-4 and J usage is TRBJ2-1; 7 bases line up with TRBD1. V shed 5 bases, J shed 4 bases, and the junction held 8 bases outside the gene matches. This CDR3 is 15 amino acids long. The CDR3 DNA reads as TGTGCCAGCAGTCTCGGGACAGAGGAGTACAATGAGCAGTTCTTC. This encodes CASSLGTEEYNEQFF.

In its sample, this clonotype was seen a few times. The CDR3: CASSLVSRGGAQYF. In nucleotides, the CDR3 is TGTGCCAGCAGCTTGGTCTCTCGCGGGGGCGCCCAGTACTTC. The rearrangement joins TRBV7-9 to TRBJ2-5, with a weak D call TRBD2 (7 bases). The V gene's germline CDR1 is SEHNR and CDR2 FQNEAQ (reference sequence). The germline V and J ends were trimmed by 3 bases and 9 bases, with 17 bases remaining between them. This CDR3 region has 14 residues.

The chain employs TRBV7-9 and TRBJ2-7, with a weak D call TRBD2 (5 bases). The CDR3 totals 15 residues. The ends were cut back, 1 base at V and 1 base at J, with 11 bases in the middle. Germline CDR1 and CDR2: SEHNR and FQNEAQ (reference sequence). The CDR3 region is CASSLVEGASYEQYF. CDR3 sequence (DNA): TGTGCCAGCAGCTTAGTTGAGGGTGCGTCCTACGAGCAGTACTTC. The whole variable domain, remainder taken from reference TRBV7-9 and TRBJ2-7, is DTGVSQNPRHKITKRGQNVTFRCDPISEHNRLYWYRQTLGQGPEFLTYFQNEAQLEKSRLLSDRFSAERPKGSFSTLEIQRTEQGDSAMYLCASSLVEGASYEQYFGPGTRLTVT.

This clonotype was found a few times. The rearrangement uses TRBV4-1 and TRBJ1-2; TRBD1 matches 9 bases. The length of the CDR3 is 15 residues. CDR1 is MGHRA, CDR2 YSYEKL, per germline. V was clipped by 1 base and J by 2 bases; unmatched bases: 2. The CDR3 region is CASSQVGQGNYGYTF. DNA for the CDR3: TGCGCCAGCAGCCAAGTGGGACAGGGCAACTATGGCTACACCTTC.

The CDR3 region has the DNA TGTGCCAGCAGCCCTTCATGGGACGGCTATGGCTACACCTTC. Translated, it gives CASSPSWDGYGYTF. The V and J genes are TRBV5-6 and TRBJ1-2; a weak D match, TRBD1 (5 bases). The CDR3 totals 14 residues. Trimming removed 4 bases at V and 4 bases at J, with 14 bases between. CDR1 SGHDT and CDR2 YYEEEE come from the germline V gene. Complete variable domain (other parts from reference TRBV5-6 and TRBJ1-2): DAGVTQSPTHLIKTRGQQVTLRCSPKSGHDTVSWYQQALGQGPQFIFQYYEEEERQRGNFPDRFSGHQFPNYSSELNVNALLLGDSALYLCASSPSWDGYGYTFGSGTRLTVV.

The chain carries TRBV12-3 or TRBV12-4 and TRBJ2-6; D is undetermined. V lost 9 bases to trimming and J lost 0 bases, with 9 bases between them. There are 14 residues in the CDR3. The CDR3 coding sequence is TGTGCCAGTCAGGTTTCCTCTGGGGCCAACGTCCTGACTTTC. Its translation is CASQVSSGANVLTF.

This chain connects TRBV29-1 to TRBJ1-4; no definite D call. Germline CDR1 SQVTM, CDR2 ANQGSEA. CDR3 length: 13 amino acids. Trimming cost V 2 bases and J 3 bases, with 7 bases left between them. This CDR3 is CSVELRANEKLFF. CDR3 sequence (DNA): TGCAGCGTTGAATTGCGAGCTAATGAAAAACTGTTTTTT.

The CDR3 nucleotides read TGTGCCAGTGGGGACAGGGGGAATCAGCCCCAGCATTTT. It specifies CASGDRGNQPQHF. The V and J genes are TRBV19 and TRBJ1-5; TRBD1 matches at 11 bases. Losses at the gene ends were 8 bases for V and 4 bases for J; bases not matched to a gene: 1. The V gene's germline CDR1 is LNHDA and CDR2 SQIVND (reference sequence). The CDR3 sequence is 13 residues long.

The table lists this clonotype with a few counts. CDR3 sequence reads: CATTPGRREETQYF. Written as DNA, the CDR3 is TGTGCCACCACCCCCGGAAGGAGGGAAGAGACCCAGTACTTC. The gene calls are TRBV24-1 and TRBJ2-5; TRBD2 might be the D (6 bases). CDR1 is KGHDR and CDR2 is SFDVKD in the germline V gene. V lost 8 bases, J lost 3 bases, and 15 bases lay in between. The CDR3 sequence is 14 residues long.